Each of the 16 T cell receptor beta chains below was sequenced from the same sample in a study of blood T cell repertoires in COVID-19. Measured with immunoSEQ multiplex PCR; TCRdb has only the in-frame clones, and not every one. The sample carries approximately 40,000 clones, around nine tenths recorded once. Sequencing was done on a sample of peripheral blood. The receptors stem from a man aged 55 to 70 with COVID-19, enrolled during active disease.

The J gene is TRBJ1-5, the V gene TRBV7-2, with D hard to call. V was shortened by 1 base and J by 4 bases, with 11 bases between the two germline ends. Germline V gene sequence: CDR1 SGHTA, CDR2 FQGNSA. The CDR3 has 15 amino acids. As DNA, the CDR3 is TGTGCCAGCAGCTTAGGAGTCCTCTTAAATCAGCCCCAGCATTTT. As protein: CASSLGVLLNQPQHF.

The rearrangement joins TRBV7-8 to TRBJ1-5, with 8 bases aligning to TRBD1. CDR1 is SGHVS, CDR2 FQNEAQ, per germline. J was trimmed by 5 bases and V by 5 bases; bases with no gene match: 11. This CDR3 region has 16 residues. In DNA form, the CDR3 reads TGTGCCAGCAGCCCGACCCCAGGGGGCACCTATCAGCCCCAGCATTTT. Encoded protein: CASSPTPGGTYQPQHF.

V usage is TRBV6-5 and J usage is TRBJ1-5; D not certain. This CDR3 has 13 residues. Deletions cut 0 bases from V and 7 bases from J, with 7 bases between. Germline CDR1 MNHEY, CDR2 SVGAGI. The CDR3 bases are TGTGCCAGCAGTTACTCTGAGTCCCAGCCCCAGCATTTT. This translates into CASSYSESQPQHF.

This clone has just a few counts. The rearrangement links TRBV5-1 to TRBJ1-1; D possibly corresponds to TRBD1 (5 bases). CDR1 is SGHRS and CDR2 is YFSETQ in the germline V gene. The V end lost 4 bases, the J end lost 1 base, and 11 bases lay between the germline ends. The CDR3 loop spans 14 amino acids. CDR3 in amino acids: CASSPDTRNTEAFF. Written as DNA, the CDR3 is TGCGCCAGCAGCCCGGACACGAGGAACACTGAAGCTTTCTTT.

This chain uses TRBV19 with TRBJ2-3; 10 positions match TRBD2. Unmatched junction bases numbered 6, after V lost 9 bases and J lost 0 bases. In germline, CDR1 is LNHDA, CDR2 SQIVND (reference sequence). The CDR3 spans 15 residues. CDR3 bases: TGTGCCAGCACCCCTAGCGGGAGAAGCACAGATACGCAGTATTTT. Amino acids: CASTPSGRSTDTQYF.

The V call is TRBV28, the J call TRBJ2-6, with D possibly matching TRBD1 (5 bases). The ends were cut back, 6 bases at V and 0 bases at J, with 9 bases in the middle. The CDR3 consists of 15 residues. Germline V lookup: CDR1 MDHEN, CDR2 SYDVKM. The CDR3 reads CASSPDSSGANVLTF. The CDR3 DNA reads TGTGCCAGCAGCCCTGACAGCTCTGGGGCCAACGTCCTGACTTTC.

The V and J genes are TRBV18 and TRBJ1-1; 7 bases are shared with TRBD1. V lost 3 bases, J lost 10 bases, and 11 bases stayed unmatched. This CDR3 has 14 amino acids. Germline V gene sequence: CDR1 KGHSH, CDR2 LQKENI. The CDR3 DNA sequence: TGTGCCAGCTCACCCGACCGGGACAGCTTCGTAGCTTTCTTT. Encoded protein: CASSPDRDSFVAFF.

The chain couples TRBV11-2 to TRBJ2-7; 7 bases map to TRBD1. V was pared by 3 bases and J by 7 bases, with 9 bases of the junction left unmatched. Germline CDR1 reads SGHAT; CDR2 reads FQNNGV. This CDR3 region has 14 residues. The CDR3, as DNA: TGTGCCAGCAGCTTGGGACAGTTACGTGGGGAGCAGTACTTC. It is translated as CASSLGQLRGEQYF.

This chain connects TRBV5-6 to TRBJ2-7, with D tentatively TRBD1 (5 bases). V lost 3 bases, J lost 5 bases, and 18 bases lay in between. Germline V gene lookup returns CDR1 SGHDT and CDR2 YYEEEE. The CDR3 spans 15 residues. The CDR3 DNA is TGTGCCAGCAGCTGGGTCGCAGGGTCCCTGAACGAGCAGTACTTC. It yields the protein CASSWVAGSLNEQYF. Using reference TRBV5-6 and TRBJ2-7 for the parts outside the CDR3, the full variable domain is DAGVTQSPTHLIKTRGQQVTLRCSPKSGHDTVSWYQQALGQGPQFIFQYYEEEERQRGNFPDRFSGHQFPNYSSELNVNALLLGDSALYLCASSWVAGSLNEQYFGPGTRLTVT.

This clone showed up just once. The CDR3 is CASSDERGGHYGYTF. The CDR3 DNA sequence: TGTGCCAGCAGCGACGAGAGAGGGGGACACTATGGCTACACCTTC. The gene calls are TRBV6-5 and TRBJ1-2; D is perhaps TRBD1 (6 bases). Germline-derived CDR1 and CDR2 are MNHEY and SVGAGI. The CDR3 totals 15 residues. The V end was cut by 6 bases, the J end by 3 bases, with 17 bases between.

This chain connects TRBV2 to TRBJ2-7; TRBD2 matches at 9 bases. This CDR3 spans 15 amino acids. CDR1 is SNHLY and CDR2 is FYNNEI in the germline V gene. Losses at the gene ends were 8 bases for V and 2 bases for J; bases not matched to a gene: 10. The CDR3 DNA reads as TGTGCCAGCCAGCCCCCGGGACTAGCAACCTACGAGCAGTACTTC. Translation gives CASQPPGLATYEQYF.

The rearrangement joins TRBV5-1 to TRBJ1-1; tentative D call: TRBD1 (6 bases). The CDR3 loop spans 16 amino acids. The germline gives CDR1 SGHRS, CDR2 YFSETQ. The germline V and J ends were trimmed by 2 bases and 4 bases, with 18 bases remaining between them. DNA for the CDR3: TGCGCCAGCAGCTTAATCGGGGGCGGGGGACGCACTGAAGCTTTCTTT. Protein sequence: CASSLIGGGGRTEAFF.

The chain recombines TRBV5-6 with TRBJ2-7, with a tentative D call TRBD1 (5 bases). The CDR3 totals 16 residues. The germline CDR1 and CDR2 sequences are SGHDT and YYEEEE. V was pared by 4 bases and J by 3 bases, with 20 bases between. The CDR3 DNA reads TGTGCCAGCAGCCCCATGACAGTCATTGAGGACTACGAGCAGTACTTC. This codes for CASSPMTVIEDYEQYF.

The chain has TRBV19 and TRBJ1-5; the D gene is possibly TRBD1 (5 bases). The CDR3 is made up of 14 amino acids. The germline V and J ends were trimmed by 5 bases and 6 bases, with 14 bases remaining between them. Germline lookup yields CDR1 LNHDA and CDR2 SQIVND (reference sequence). The CDR3 DNA reads TGTGCCAGTAGTTCGCCCGGGGGTTCTCAGCCCCAGCATTTT. This translates into CASSSPGGSQPQHF.

V is TRBV7-8 and J is TRBJ1-5, with 8 bases identical to TRBD1. This CDR3 comprises 17 residues. The trim removed 2 bases at V and 6 bases at J, leaving 12 bases unmatched. Germline V gives CDR1 SGHVS, CDR2 FQNEAQ. CDR3 nucleotides: TGTGCCAGCAGCTTATCCCCCAGGGGGCCGGCTGGTCAGCCCCAGCATTTT. It specifies CASSLSPRGPAGQPQHF.

The chain uses TRBV6-5 and TRBJ1-5; 7 positions agree with TRBD1. The CDR3 consists of 14 residues. Germline CDR1 reads MNHEY; CDR2 reads SVGAGI. Trimming removed 6 bases from V and 9 bases from J; junction bases left unmatched: 11. In nucleotides, the CDR3 is TGTGCCAGCAGGACAGGGACCCAAACAAGGCCCCAGCATTTT. Amino acids: CASRTGTQTRPQHF.